These 5 T cell receptor beta chains came from one sample sequenced in a study of identical twins. TCRdb ran MiXCR on the 5' RACE reads and lists one entry per CDR3 protein. The table has approximately 1.8 million distinct CDR3 sequences, under 35% seen once. Material for sequencing was cord blood. All receptors derive from a newborn girl in good health.

This clonotype was seen only a few times. This chain joins TRBV7-9 and TRBJ2-5, with D perhaps being TRBD1 or TRBD2 (5 bases each). Germline V gene data show CDR1 as SEHNR and CDR2 as FQNEAQ (reference sequence). CDR3 size: 15 residues. Trimming cost V 5 bases and J 3 bases, with 16 bases left between them. CDR3 DNA sequence: TGTGCCAGCAGCGGGGGAAGGGCACTGAAAGAGACCCAGTACTTC. Its protein is CASSGGRALKETQYF.

The J gene is TRBJ2-7, the V gene TRBV18; TRBD1 matches at 8 bases. V shed 1 base and J 3 bases; nucleotides not matched to a gene: 2. The CDR3 has 14 residues. Germline V CDR1 and CDR2: KGHSH, LQKENI. The CDR3: CASSPRTGYYEQYF. The DNA of the CDR3 is TGTGCCAGCTCACCACGGACAGGGTACTACGAGCAGTACTTC.

The chain recombines TRBV6-5 with TRBJ2-5; D is unclear. V was trimmed by 7 bases and J by 1 base, leaving 10 bases between them. CDR1 and CDR2 from the germline V gene are MNHEY and SVGAGI. This CDR3 has 13 amino acids. The CDR3 protein is CASNHDTQETQYF. CDR3 bases: TGTGCCAGCAATCACGACACCCAAGAGACCCAGTACTTC.

This rearrangement joins TRBV6-1 to TRBJ2-3, with TRBD2 matching 16 bases. The germline V gene encodes CDR1 MNHNS and CDR2 SASEGT. The CDR3 consists of 18 residues. V was clipped by 6 bases and J by 3 bases; unmatched bases: 9. CDR3 residues: CASSEGLAGGPVTDTQYF. The CDR3 bases are TGTGCCAGCAGCGAGGGACTAGCGGGGGGGCCCGTGACAGATACGCAGTATTTT.

This clonotype was seen a few times. V is TRBV12-3 or TRBV12-4 and J is TRBJ2-5; D tentatively reads TRBD1 or TRBD2 (5 bases each). This CDR3 has 15 amino acids. Trimming left V 7 bases short and J 0 bases short, with 15 bases between. The CDR3 DNA follows: TGTGCCAGCACCAACCGGGACCAGTACCAAGAGACCCAGTACTTC. This codes for CASTNRDQYQETQYF.